These 14 T cell receptor beta chains were sequenced from one sample in a study of cytomegalovirus exposure and HLA in healthy donors. A multiplex PCR was run with 60 Vbeta primers and 13 Jbeta primers. Sequencing used immunoSEQ multiplex PCR; TCRdb keeps in-frame clones, though not all of them. The sample contains 110,000 or so clones, roughly 67% of which appear only once. The sequencing sample was made of PBMCs. The receptors were sampled from a man between 18 and 35 years old in good health and CMV-seropositive.

Here the CDR3 reads CASGPGLVGEQFF. The DNA of the CDR3 is TGTGCCAGCGGCCCGGGACTAGTCGGTGAGCAGTTCTTC. J is TRBJ2-1 and V is TRBV7-3, with 8 positions matching TRBD2. With V trimmed by 8 bases and J by 9 bases, 9 bases remained unmatched. CDR3 length: 13 residues. CDR1 is SGHTA and CDR2 is FQGTGA in the germline V gene.

This clone occurred a few times. This chain joins TRBV10-2 and TRBJ2-7, with a weak D call TRBD1 (5 bases). Germline CDR1 reads WSHSY; CDR2 reads SAAADI. CDR3 length equals 13 residues. Trimming took 3 bases from V and 1 from J, leaving 7 bases between them. The CDR3 region is CASSEGDSYEQYF. The CDR3 bases are TGCGCCAGCAGTGAAGGGGATTCCTACGAGCAGTACTTC.

V usage is TRBV18 and J usage is TRBJ1-4; the D gene is possibly TRBD1 (6 bases). The CDR3 is 14 amino acids. Trimming cost V 3 bases and J 8 bases, with 13 bases left between them. The V gene's germline CDR1 is KGHSH and CDR2 LQKENI. DNA for the CDR3: TGTGCCAGCTCACCCATACAGGGCGGGGAAAAACTGTTTTTT. It is translated as CASSPIQGGEKLFF.

The genes are TRBV2 and TRBJ2-6; D is unresolved. The CDR3 sequence is 15 residues long. V lost 3 bases and J lost 2, with 8 bases in between. Per the germline V gene, CDR1 is SNHLY and CDR2 is FYNNEI. The CDR3 loop is CASSDLIPGANVLTF. CDR3 nucleotide sequence: TGTGCCAGCAGTGACCTAATACCTGGGGCCAACGTCCTGACTTTC. The full variable domain, in which reference TRBV2 and TRBJ2-6 provide the parts outside the CDR3, is EPEVTQTPSHQVTQMGQEVILRCVPISNHLYFYWYRQILGQKVEFLVSFYNNEISEKSEIFDDQFSVERPDGSNFTLKIRSTKLEDSAMYFCASSDLIPGANVLTFGAGSRLTVL.

The J gene is TRBJ2-7, the V gene TRBV6-1, with D possibly being TRBD1 (6 bases). Germline V CDR1 and CDR2: MNHNS, SASEGT. Trimming stripped 1 base from V and 2 bases from J, with 15 bases between. The CDR3 covers 16 residues. The CDR3 loop is CASSEEVQGFTYEQYV. CDR3 in DNA: TGTGCCAGCAGTGAAGAGGTCCAGGGGTTTACCTACGAGCAGTACGTC.

V is TRBV6-5 and J is TRBJ1-6; TRBD1 matches at 11 bases. CDR1 is MNHEY and CDR2 is SVGAGI in the germline V gene. The CDR3 totals 16 residues. Germline trimming cut 4 bases from V and 13 bases from J; bases unmatched to any gene: 12. The CDR3 sequence is CASSFLHRDRGAPLHF. In DNA form, the CDR3 reads TGTGCCAGCAGTTTTCTACACCGGGACAGGGGGGCCCCCCTCCACTTT.

This clone showed up just a few times. The chain carries TRBV6-5 and TRBJ2-5, with 12 bases aligning to TRBD2. Per germline, CDR1 MNHEY and CDR2 SVGAGI. Germline trimming cut 2 bases from V and 5 bases from J; bases unmatched to any gene: 6. There are 16 residues in the CDR3. CDR3 bases: TGTGCCAGCAGTTACAAGGCTAGCGGGGGGGCCGAGACCCAGTACTTC. This gives the protein CASSYKASGGAETQYF.

The chain recombines TRBV9 with TRBJ2-3; TRBD2 agrees at 9 bases. Germline CDR1 SGDLS, CDR2 YYNGEE. V lost 4 bases to trimming and J lost 3 bases; unmatched junction nucleotides: 18. The CDR3 length is 19 residues. The CDR3, as DNA: TGTGCCAGCAGCTCTAGGGGTAGCGGGGGTACTTCATTGACAGATACGCAGTATTTT. It yields the protein CASSSRGSGGTSLTDTQYF.

V and J are TRBV5-4 and TRBJ2-3, with TRBD2 matching 9 bases. Trimming removed 1 base from V and 6 bases from J; junction bases left unmatched: 9. Germline CDR1 and CDR2: SGHNT and YYREEE (reference sequence). This CDR3 is 16 amino acids long. CDR3 residues: CASSLHGGGAGDTQYF. The CDR3 coding sequence is TGTGCCAGCAGCTTGCACGGCGGGGGGGCGGGGGATACGCAGTATTTT.

The chain uses TRBV30 and TRBJ2-1; D ambiguous. The CDR3 has 12 residues. Trimming took off 1 base at V and 2 bases at J, with 3 bases between the two ends. Germline V CDR1 and CDR2: GTSNPN, SVGIG (reference sequence). The CDR3 DNA sequence: TGTGCCTGGAGTGCCACCTACAATGAGCAGTTCTTC. This translates into CAWSATYNEQFF.

This clone was recorded a few times. This chain joins TRBV6-5 and TRBJ2-7; D might be TRBD2 (6 bases). This CDR3 contains 13 residues. V shed 5 bases and J shed 4 bases, with 12 bases lying between them. Germline V CDR1 and CDR2: MNHEY, SVGAGI. CDR3 protein: CASSPLGGYEQYF. CDR3 bases: TGTGCCAGCAGTCCCCTGGGGGGTTACGAGCAGTACTTC.

The chain recombines TRBV5-6 with TRBJ2-1; TRBD2 matches at 9 bases. V shed 3 bases, J shed 8 bases, and the junction held 9 bases outside the gene matches. The germline V gene has CDR1 SGHDT and CDR2 YYEEEE. The CDR3 is made up of 15 amino acids. In DNA, the CDR3 is TGTGCCAGCAGCTCAGCGGGGGGCGGTTCCGATGAGCAGTTCTTC. Protein: CASSSAGGGSDEQFF.

The table lists this clone with a few counts. The J gene is TRBJ2-3, the V gene TRBV5-1; 10 bases match TRBD2. The germline V gene has CDR1 SGHRS and CDR2 YFSETQ. The CDR3 extends over 15 amino acids. After removal of 4 bases from V and 0 bases from J, the junction contained 2 bases not matched to a gene. The CDR3 protein is CASSASGSSTDTQYF. The CDR3 DNA is TGCGCCAGCAGCGCTAGCGGGAGTAGCACAGATACGCAGTATTTT. The variable domain in full, with the rest retrieved from reference TRBV5-1 and TRBJ2-3, is KAGVTQTPRYLIKTRGQQVTLSCSPISGHRSVSWYQQTPGQGLQFLFEYFSETQRNKGNFPGRFSGRQFSNSRSEMNVSTLELGDSALYLCASSASGSSTDTQYFGPGTRLTVL.

This chain links TRBV7-8 with TRBJ1-1; D is undetermined. CDR1 is SGHVS, CDR2 FQNEAQ, per germline. This CDR3 region has 16 residues. The ends were cut back, 5 bases at V and 4 bases at J, with 20 bases in the middle. The CDR3 region is CASSRERQKIGTEAFF. CDR3 nucleotides: TGTGCCAGCAGCCGAGAACGACAAAAAATTGGCACTGAAGCTTTCTTT.